Listed below are T cell receptor beta chains from one sample, sequenced in a study of blood T cell repertoires in COVID-19. Generated by immunoSEQ multiplex PCR, the TCRdb table keeps only in-frame clones and is missing some. The sample includes approximately 200,000 clones, approximately 84% of them seen just once. Sequenced sample: peripheral blood. All receptors derive from a man aged 45-65 years with acute or convalescent COVID-19. CDR3s include the opening cysteine and the closing phenylalanine or tryptophan. A D gene is named only where the DNA matches it firmly. Expanded clones are given a class, and other clones once, few, many or no size at all.

TRBV27	-	once	TRBJ1-6	15	CASRFIFSYNSPLHF	TGTGCCAGCAGGTTTATATTTTCCTATAATTCACCCCTCCACTTT
TRBV3-1/TRBV3-2	TRBD1	few	TRBJ1-3	18	CASSATRTGLYSGNTIYF	TGTGCCAGCAGCGCTACCCGGACAGGCCTATACTCTGGAAACACCATATATTTT
TRBV24-1	-	once	TRBJ2-5	16	CATSPGVGLRGETQYF	TGTGCCACCAGTCCTGGGGTTGGGCTACGGGGAGAGACCCAGTACTTC
TRBV10-3	-	-	TRBJ1-4	15	CAISDPGATNEKLFF	TGTGCCATCAGTGATCCGGGTGCAACTAATGAAAAACTGTTTTTT
TRBV6-5	TRBD1	-	TRBJ1-1	14	CASSRQGVNTEAFF	TGTGCCAGCAGTCGACAGGGGGTCAACACTGAAGCTTTCTTT
TRBV11-2	TRBD1	-	TRBJ2-1	12	CATRQGPNEQFF	TGTGCCACCCGACAGGGGCCCAATGAGCAGTTCTTC
TRBV5-1	TRBD1	-	TRBJ1-4	16	CASSSSGQGAGEKLFF	TGCGCCAGCAGCTCTAGTGGACAGGGGGCAGGTGAAAAACTGTTTTTT
TRBV7-6	-	-	TRBJ2-2	17	CASSSRRTGRDTGELFF	TGTGCCAGCAGCTCACGTCGGACAGGGAGGGACACCGGGGAGCTGTTTTTT
TRBV5-1	TRBD2	-	TRBJ2-5	16	CASSLVPSGGQETQYF	TGCGCCAGCAGCTTGGTTCCTAGCGGGGGGCAAGAGACCCAGTACTTC
TRBV19	-	-	TRBJ1-5	15	CASSIRQVSNQPQHF	TGTGCCAGTAGTATCAGACAGGTTAGCAATCAGCCCCAGCATTTT
TRBV2	TRBD1	once	TRBJ1-5	14	CASRGTGFNQPQHF	TGTGCCAGCAGGGGGACAGGGTTCAATCAGCCCCAGCATTTT
TRBV19	-	-	TRBJ2-7	14	CASSIGGRPSEQYF	TGTGCCAGTAGTATAGGAGGGAGACCGTCCGAGCAGTACTTC
TRBV19	-	-	TRBJ2-1	16	CASSAEGVRSYNEQFF	TGTGCCAGTAGTGCAGAGGGGGTCCGCTCCTACAATGAGCAGTTCTTC
TRBV9	-	-	TRBJ1-5	14	CASSVGEGFQPQHF	TGTGCCAGCAGCGTCGGGGAGGGCTTTCAGCCCCAGCATTTT
TRBV7-2	-	-	TRBJ2-5	15	CASTLTSTTQETQYF	TGTGCCAGCACCCTGACATCTACCACCCAAGAGACCCAGTACTTC
TRBV7-8	-	-	TRBJ1-2	12	CASSTQAQLYTF	TGTGCCAGCAGCACTCAGGCCCAGCTCTACACCTTC
TRBV12-3/TRBV12-4	-	-	TRBJ2-4	13	CASSGRGQNIQYF	TGTGCCAGCAGCGGGCGGGGGCAGAACATTCAGTACTTC
TRBV3-1/TRBV3-2	-	few	TRBJ1-1	17	CASSPNWGDFLHTEAFF	TGTGCCAGCAGCCCCAATTGGGGGGACTTTTTACACACTGAAGCTTTCTTT
TRBV6-5	-	once	TRBJ2-7	14	CASTYTQDNYEQYF	TGTGCCAGCACCTACACCCAAGACAACTACGAGCAGTACTTC
TRBV5-6	-	-	TRBJ1-2	16	CASSYDTRMSNYGYTF	TGTGCCAGCAGCTACGACACACGGATGTCTAACTATGGCTACACCTTC
TRBV4-2	-	-	TRBJ1-6	15	CASSQWSGSNSPLHF	TGTGCCAGCAGCCAATGGAGCGGATCAAATTCACCCCTCCACTTT
TRBV2	TRBD1	-	TRBJ1-4	15	CASRETGTASEKLFF	TGTGCCAGCAGAGAAACCGGGACAGCGTCAGAAAAACTGTTTTTT
TRBV7-2	TRBD2	-	TRBJ2-1	15	CASSRTSGAHNEQFF	TGTGCCAGCAGCCGGACTAGCGGGGCTCACAATGAGCAGTTCTTC
TRBV7-2	-	-	TRBJ1-6	16	CASSLRRQVYNSPLHF	TGTGCCAGCAGCTTAAGACGACAGGTCTATAATTCACCCCTCCACTTT
TRBV18	TRBD1	-	TRBJ1-4	16	CASSPSRTGENEKLFF	TGTGCCAGCTCACCATCCCGGACAGGGGAGAATGAAAAACTGTTTTTT
TRBV10-3	-	-	TRBJ1-2	14	CAISEDTENYGYTF	TGTGCCATCAGTGAGGATACAGAAAACTATGGCTACACCTTC
TRBV6-5	-	once	TRBJ2-1	15	CASSSPSQRDNEQFF	TGTGCCAGCAGTTCCCCGTCCCAACGGGACAATGAGCAGTTCTTC